This TCR beta chain stems from a study of T cell responses to AZD1222 COVID-19 vaccine. J gave up 1 base and V 4 bases, and 20 bases lay outside the gene matches. Germline V gene sequence: CDR1 SGHNT, CDR2 YYREEE (reference sequence). This CDR3 comprises 20 residues. Concerning this clone itself: Its antigen remains unknown.

TCRdb's table, derived via immunoSEQ multiplex PCR, lists solely in-frame clones and lacks some. The table includes some 130,000 clones, over 85% detected once. Study conclusions and caveats: At study baseline, merely more than 5 AZD1222 recipients were seropositive. Unmutated variant regions are reportedly targeted by nearly half of spike-specific TCRs. White British donors predominated, females outnumbered males, and clonal diversity was possibly underestimated. CD4 TCRs associated with vaccination spanned spike, dominating at 160-218 and 743-854.

The material was peripheral blood, obtained on day 0 of AZD1222 vaccination. The TCR comes from an adult in good health. The chain combines TRBV5-4 with TRBJ1-5; 7 bases match TRBD1. CDR3 DNA sequence: TGTGCCAGCAGCACCCAGAGACAGGGAACTCAGGGAGAGAGCAATCAGCCCCAGCATTTT. Its translation is CASSTQRQGTQGESNQPQHF.